This T cell receptor beta chain was identified during a study of OX40 agonist ivuxolimab in advanced cancers. Findings of the study overall: The work left the antigen specificity of expanded peripheral T cells undetermined.

Details on this clone: Its matching antigen is unknown.

The repertoire was sequenced with immunoSEQ multiplex PCR; TCRdb's copy has only in-frame clones and lacks some. This sample has about 30,000 clones, with around 83% found just once. The sequencing used CD4+ or CD8+ T cells sorted from blood, collected in a trial of the OX40 agonist ivuxolimab. The sequence was obtained from an adult with an advanced solid tumor such as melanoma, head and neck, liver or kidney cancer.

CDR3 bases: TGTGCCAGCAGCGTAGAGCCGGAGAGCTCCTACGAGCAGTACTTC. Translation gives CASSVEPESSYEQYF. The rearrangement uses TRBV9 and TRBJ2-7, with no clear D. Germline assignment: CDR1 SGDLS and CDR2 YYNGEE. This CDR3 is 15 amino acids long. The V and J ends lost 0 bases and 0 bases respectively, with 10 bases between them.